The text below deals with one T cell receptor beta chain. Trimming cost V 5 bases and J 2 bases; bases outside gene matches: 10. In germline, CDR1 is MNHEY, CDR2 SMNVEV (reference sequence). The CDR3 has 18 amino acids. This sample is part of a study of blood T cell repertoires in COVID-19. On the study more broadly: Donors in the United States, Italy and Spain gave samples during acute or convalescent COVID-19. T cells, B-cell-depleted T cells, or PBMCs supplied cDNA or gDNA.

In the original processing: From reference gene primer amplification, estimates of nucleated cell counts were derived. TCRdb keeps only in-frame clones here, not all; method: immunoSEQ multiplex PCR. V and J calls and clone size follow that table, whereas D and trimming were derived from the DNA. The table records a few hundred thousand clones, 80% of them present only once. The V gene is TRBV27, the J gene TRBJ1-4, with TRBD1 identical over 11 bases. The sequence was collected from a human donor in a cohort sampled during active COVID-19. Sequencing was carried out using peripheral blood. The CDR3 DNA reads TGTGCCAGCAGTCCCAGGTGGGACAGGGGGATGACTAATGAAAAACTGTTTTTT. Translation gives CASSPRWDRGMTNEKLFF.